Below are 20 T cell receptor beta chains sequenced from a single sample in a study of Graves' ophthalmopathy and Graves' hyperthyroidism (dated by TCRdb to 2016 to 2019). For sequencing, an Illumina HiSeq 2000 was employed. TCR beta CDR3 regions were amplified from RNA transcripts for repertoire sequencing. The first round was an RT-PCR using HTBI primers with the Qiagen OneStep RT-PCR kit, and this first round was followed by a second-round multiplex PCR, then size selection and purification. The public reads were reanalyzed by TCRdb: fastp trimming at Q25, MiXCR alignment, in-frame beta chains only. Rows are combined by CDR3 protein, so each entry shows the most common genes and DNA. The sample has 200,000 to 250,000 distinct CDR3 sequences on record, roughly 21% of them singletons. Clones ranked in the top ten supply roughly 39% of the sample. The material sequenced was peripheral blood. The receptor source for this set is a woman between 45 and 60 years old with Graves' ophthalmopathy. Donor details come from another sample of the same person, matched by shared clones.

This clonotype was counted many times. J is TRBJ2-2 and V is TRBV7-2; 7 nucleotides align to TRBD2. The germline gives CDR1 SGHTA, CDR2 FQGNSA. J gave up 5 bases and V 0 bases, and 0 bases lay outside the gene matches. This CDR3 spans 14 amino acids. The CDR3 here is CASSLAAGTGELFF. CDR3 sequence (DNA): TGTGCCAGCAGCTTAGCAGCGGGGACCGGGGAGCTGTTTTTT. Full variable domain (missing parts from reference TRBV7-2 and TRBJ2-2): GAGVSQSPSNKVTEKGKDVELRCDPISGHTALYWYRQSLGQGLEFLIYFQGNSAPDKSGLPSDRFSAERTGGSVSTLTIQRTQQEDSAVYLCASSLAAGTGELFFGEGSRLTVL.

This clonotype has at least ten counts. The J gene is TRBJ1-1, the V gene TRBV20-1; D remains unclear. Germline V gives CDR1 DFQATT, CDR2 SNEGSKA (reference sequence). With 5 bases removed from V and 5 bases from J, the gap between germline ends came to 15 bases. This CDR3 is built from 13 residues. In DNA form, the CDR3 reads TGCAGTGCTTCACGGACCGGCGAGACTGAAGCTTTCTTT. It translates to CSASRTGETEAFF.

This clonotype was observed a few times. The chain carries TRBV3-1 and TRBJ2-6; D is perhaps TRBD1 (5 bases). There are 16 residues in the CDR3. Germline assignment: CDR1 LGHDT and CDR2 YNNKEL (reference sequence). The V and J ends lost 2 bases and 4 bases respectively, with 12 bases between them. CDR3 coding DNA: TGTGCCAGCAGCCAATCCCGGACAACGGGGGCCAACGTCCTGACTTTC. Its translation: CASSQSRTTGANVLTF.

This clonotype occurred many times. The rearrangement uses TRBV19 and TRBJ2-7; D tentatively reads TRBD1 or TRBD2 (5 bases each). Germline V gene sequence: CDR1 LNHDA, CDR2 SQIVND (reference sequence). The CDR3 consists of 15 residues. Trimming cost V 1 base and J 4 bases, with 14 bases left between them. CDR3 sequence (DNA): TGTGCCAGTAGTATAGTCCTGGGGGAAGGGTACGAGCAGTACTTC. It codes for CASSIVLGEGYEQYF.

The chain carries TRBV5-5 and TRBJ1-4; 9 bases map to TRBD1. The CDR3 sequence is 14 residues long. Trimming took 2 bases from V and 7 from J; bases not matched to a gene: 3. The germline CDR1 and CDR2 sequences are SGHKS and YYEKEE (reference sequence). This chain's CDR3 is CASSFTGGREKLFF. CDR3 in DNA: TGTGCCAGCAGCTTCACAGGGGGCCGTGAAAAACTGTTTTTT.

This chain connects TRBV20-1 to TRBJ1-1; no definite D call. Trimming shortened V by 7 bases and J by 12 bases, and 18 bases separated the two germline ends. CDR3 size: 11 residues. CDR1 and CDR2 (germline): DFQATT, SNEGSKA (reference sequence). As DNA, the CDR3 is TGCAGTGTCGTCCAGTGGCCCGAACCTTTCTTT. This encodes CSVVQWPEPFF.

This clonotype was picked up a small number of times. CDR3 nucleotides: TGCAGTGCCGCAGGGTTTAGCTCCTACGAGCAGTACTTC. It translates to CSAAGFSSYEQYF. The chain recombines TRBV20-1 with TRBJ2-7; the D gene is possibly TRBD1 (5 bases). V was clipped by 6 bases and J by 0 bases, with 12 bases between them. Looked up from germline, CDR1 is DFQATT and CDR2 is SNEGSKA (reference sequence). The CDR3 extends over 13 amino acids.

This clonotype showed up many times. V is TRBV12-3 or TRBV12-4 and J is TRBJ2-7; 7 nucleotides match TRBD2. The CDR3 consists of 14 residues. V lost 3 bases, J lost 7 bases, and 9 bases stayed unmatched. The CDR3 DNA is TGTGCCAGCAGTTTTGGGGAGGGGATGAGGGAGCAGTACTTC. Its protein product is CASSFGEGMREQYF.

This clonotype has at least ten counts. This chain links TRBV7-2 with TRBJ2-1; D is uncertain. This CDR3 has 12 residues. From germline, CDR1 is SGHTA and CDR2 FQGNSA. Trimming took off 2 bases at V and 5 bases at J, with 4 bases between the two ends. CDR3 DNA: TGTGCCAGCAGCTTAAGAGACAATGAGCAGTTCTTC. It translates to CASSLRDNEQFF. The full variable domain, in which reference TRBV7-2 and TRBJ2-1 provide the parts outside the CDR3, is GAGVSQSPSNKVTEKGKDVELRCDPISGHTALYWYRQSLGQGLEFLIYFQGNSAPDKSGLPSDRFSAERTGGSVSTLTIQRTQQEDSAVYLCASSLRDNEQFFGPGTRLTVL.

This clonotype was counted many times. The chain couples TRBV6-5 to TRBJ2-5; D possibly matches TRBD1 or TRBD2 (5 bases each). Germline CDR1 reads MNHEY; CDR2 reads SVGAGI. Trimming stripped 8 bases from V and 2 bases from J, with 15 bases between. This CDR3 region has 14 residues. CDR3: CASSGAGAQETQYF. CDR3 nucleotides: TGTGCCAGCTCCGGGGCCGGCGCTCAAGAGACCCAGTACTTC.

This clonotype has ten or more counts. This sequence joins TRBV6-2 or TRBV6-3 and TRBJ2-5; maybe TRBD1 (6 bases). V was cut by 2 bases and J by 4 bases, with 17 bases left in between. CDR1 and CDR2 (germline): MNHEY, SVGEGT. The CDR3 runs to 16 residues. CDR3 amino acids: CASSYGLTGILETQYF. Here the CDR3 DNA reads TGTGCCAGCAGTTACGGCTTAACAGGGATTCTAGAGACCCAGTACTTC.

This clonotype came up a few times. At one of its ends the junction is not consistent with the germline gene, which may arise from a read error. This chain uses TRBV4-1 with TRBJ1-1; D is uncertain. This CDR3 contains 15 residues. The germline V gene has CDR1 MGHRA and CDR2 YSYEKL. In DNA, the CDR3 is TGCGTCAGCAGCCAATCGGACGGGCGATACACTGAAGCTTTCTTT. Protein sequence: CVSSQSDGRYTEAFF.

The rearrangement uses TRBV6-2 or TRBV6-3 and TRBJ1-2; D is unclear. Trimming pared 2 bases from V and 8 bases from J, leaving 6 bases between. Per the germline V gene, CDR1 is MNHEY and CDR2 is SVGEGT. The CDR3 is 11 amino acids. CDR3 loop: CASSYPTGYTF. CDR3 bases: TGTGCCAGCAGTTACCCAACCGGCTACACCTTC.

This clonotype showed up many times. This chain connects TRBV9 to TRBJ1-5, with D possibly being TRBD1 (5 bases). Germline CDR1 reads SGDLS; CDR2 reads YYNGEE. V shed 3 bases and J shed 2 bases, with 12 bases lying between them. The CDR3 loop spans 15 amino acids. The CDR3 region is CASSESGGGNQPQHF. CDR3 DNA: TGTGCCAGCAGCGAGAGTGGGGGTGGCAATCAGCCCCAGCATTTT.

This clonotype was counted many times. V gene TRBV6-1 combines with J gene TRBJ2-7; D ambiguous. V gave up 3 bases and J gave up 3 bases, with 3 bases separating them. Germline CDR1 reads MNHNS; CDR2 reads SASEGT. The CDR3 spans 11 residues. DNA for the CDR3: TGTGCCAGCAGTGACCTCTACGAGCAGTACTTC. Translation gives CASSDLYEQYF.

Ten or more counts support this clonotype. The chain recombines TRBV6-5 with TRBJ1-2, with a weak D call TRBD1 (6 bases). The V gene's germline CDR1 is MNHEY and CDR2 SVGAGI. The V gene lost 3 bases and the J gene lost 3 bases, with 14 bases spanning the gap. The CDR3 has 15 amino acids. CDR3 bases: TGTGCCAGCAGTTATGGCGGGGGGCTTTACTATGGCTACACCTTC. Translation: CASSYGGGLYYGYTF.

Many counts were recorded for this clonotype. V gene TRBV6-5 combines with J gene TRBJ1-2; D perhaps matches TRBD1 (5 bases). Trimming shortened V by 2 bases and J by 2 bases, and 9 bases separated the two germline ends. Germline values: CDR1 MNHEY, CDR2 SVGAGI. CDR3 length: 14 amino acids. As DNA, the CDR3 is TGTGCCAGCAGTTACGGTCAGGGCAACTATGGCTACACCTTC. This codes for CASSYGQGNYGYTF.

This clonotype was detected ten times or more. The rearrangement joins TRBV6-5 to TRBJ1-3; 7 nucleotides line up with TRBD1. CDR1 and CDR2 (germline): MNHEY, SVGAGI. V shed 5 bases, J shed 6 bases, and the junction held 7 bases outside the gene matches. CDR3 length: 14 amino acids. CDR3 residues: CASSHRGGENTIYF. Written as DNA, the CDR3 is TGTGCCAGCAGTCACAGGGGAGGTGAAAACACCATATATTTT.

This clonotype was observed at least ten times. The J gene is TRBJ1-1, the V gene TRBV20-1; D not resolved. This CDR3 spans 17 amino acids. Trimming pared 3 bases from V and 0 bases from J, leaving 20 bases between. Germline CDR1 DFQATT, CDR2 SNEGSKA (reference sequence). CDR3 coding DNA: TGCAGTGCTAGGCCGGGCCTCAGAAGCAGGTTGAACACTGAAGCTTTCTTT. It specifies CSARPGLRSRLNTEAFF.

The J gene is TRBJ1-3, the V gene TRBV7-9, with TRBD1 identical over 8 bases. This CDR3 is 14 amino acids long. Germline CDR1 SEHNR, CDR2 FQNEAQ (reference sequence). With V trimmed by 7 bases and J by 4 bases, 6 bases remained unmatched. CDR3 bases: TGTGCCAGCAAGACGGACAGGGAAGGAAACACCATATATTTT. It encodes CASKTDREGNTIYF. Drawing the rest from reference TRBV7-9 and TRBJ1-3, the complete variable domain is DTGVSQNPRHKITKRGQNVTFRCDPISEHNRLYWYRQTLGQGPEFLTYFQNEAQLEKSRLLSDRFSAERPKGSFSTLEIQRTEQGDSAMYLCASKTDREGNTIYFGEGSWLTVV.